This T cell receptor (beta chain) was obtained from a study of early T cells in non-severe SARS-CoV-2 infection. Germline V gene sequence: CDR1 SGHRS, CDR2 YFSETQ. CDR3 length: 12 residues. Trimming pared 4 bases from V and 3 bases from J, leaving 7 bases between. Each single cDNA molecule received a unique molecular identifier. MiXCR, run by TCRdb on the 5' RACE reads, gives a single entry per CDR3 protein. The sample records approximately 23,000 distinct CDR3 sequences, around 4.2% being singletons. Points from the study as a whole: VDJdb matches were skewed toward anti-spike CD8 T cell responses.

With regard to this clonotype: Its target is unknown.

The clonotype originates from an adult who was a healthcare worker with PCR-confirmed SARS-CoV-2 infection or an uninfected control (not recorded which). Source material: whole blood. This chain joins TRBV5-1 and TRBJ1-2; perhaps TRBD1 as D (6 bases). DNA for the CDR3: TGCGCCAGCAGCCCAGGGGACTATGGCTACACCTTC. Translating gives CASSPGDYGYTF.